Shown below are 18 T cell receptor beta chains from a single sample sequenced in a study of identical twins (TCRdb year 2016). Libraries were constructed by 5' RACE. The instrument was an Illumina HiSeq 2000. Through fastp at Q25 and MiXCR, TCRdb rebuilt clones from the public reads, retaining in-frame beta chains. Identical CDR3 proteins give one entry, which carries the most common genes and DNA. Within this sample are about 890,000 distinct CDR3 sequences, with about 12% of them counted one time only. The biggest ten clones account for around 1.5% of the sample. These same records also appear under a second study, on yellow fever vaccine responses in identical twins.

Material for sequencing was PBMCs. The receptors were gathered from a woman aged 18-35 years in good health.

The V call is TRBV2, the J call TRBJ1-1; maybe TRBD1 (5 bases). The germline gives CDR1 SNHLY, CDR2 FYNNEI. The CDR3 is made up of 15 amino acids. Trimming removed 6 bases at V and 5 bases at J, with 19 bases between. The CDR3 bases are TGTGCCAGCAGGGACCACCCAGGGTCGACGACTGAAGCTTTCTTT. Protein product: CASRDHPGSTTEAFF. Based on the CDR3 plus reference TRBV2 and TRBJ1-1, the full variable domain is EPEVTQTPSHQVTQMGQEVILRCVPISNHLYFYWYRQILGQKVEFLVSFYNNEISEKSEIFDDQFSVERPDGSNFTLKIRSTKLEDSAMYFCASRDHPGSTTEAFFGQGTRLTVV.

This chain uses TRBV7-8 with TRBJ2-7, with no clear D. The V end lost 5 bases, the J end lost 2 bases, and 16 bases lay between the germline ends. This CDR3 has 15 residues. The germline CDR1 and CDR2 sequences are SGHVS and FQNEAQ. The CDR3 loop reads CASSPLHLPAYEQYF. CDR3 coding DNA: TGTGCCAGCAGCCCTCTACATCTCCCAGCCTACGAGCAGTACTTC.

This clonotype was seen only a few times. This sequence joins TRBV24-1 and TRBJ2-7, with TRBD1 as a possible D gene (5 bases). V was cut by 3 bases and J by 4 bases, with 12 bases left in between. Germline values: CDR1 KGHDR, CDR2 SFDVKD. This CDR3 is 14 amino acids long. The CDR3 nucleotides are TGTGCCACCAGTGATCAATACAGGCCTTACGAGCAGTACTTC. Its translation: CATSDQYRPYEQYF.

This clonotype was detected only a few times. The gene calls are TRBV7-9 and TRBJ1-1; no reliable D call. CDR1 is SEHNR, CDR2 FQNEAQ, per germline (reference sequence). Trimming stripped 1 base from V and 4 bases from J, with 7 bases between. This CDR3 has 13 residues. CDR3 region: CASSLERATEAFF. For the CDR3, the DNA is TGTGCCAGCAGCTTAGAGAGGGCCACTGAAGCTTTCTTT. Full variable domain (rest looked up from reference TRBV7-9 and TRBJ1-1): DTGVSQNPRHKITKRGQNVTFRCDPISEHNRLYWYRQTLGQGPEFLTYFQNEAQLEKSRLLSDRFSAERPKGSFSTLEIQRTEQGDSAMYLCASSLERATEAFFGQGTRLTVV.

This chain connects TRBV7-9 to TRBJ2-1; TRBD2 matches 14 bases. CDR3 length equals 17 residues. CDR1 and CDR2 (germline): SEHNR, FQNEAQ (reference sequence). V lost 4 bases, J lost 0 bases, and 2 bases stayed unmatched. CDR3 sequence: CASSSGLAGVSYNEQFF. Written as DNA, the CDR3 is TGTGCCAGCAGCTCGGGACTAGCGGGAGTCTCCTACAATGAGCAGTTCTTC.

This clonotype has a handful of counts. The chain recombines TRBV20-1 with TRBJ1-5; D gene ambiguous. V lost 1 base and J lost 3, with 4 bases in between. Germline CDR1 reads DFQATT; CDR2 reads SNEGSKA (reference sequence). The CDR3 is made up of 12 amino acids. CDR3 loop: CSARVINQPQHF. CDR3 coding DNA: TGCAGTGCTAGAGTCATCAATCAGCCCCAGCATTTT.

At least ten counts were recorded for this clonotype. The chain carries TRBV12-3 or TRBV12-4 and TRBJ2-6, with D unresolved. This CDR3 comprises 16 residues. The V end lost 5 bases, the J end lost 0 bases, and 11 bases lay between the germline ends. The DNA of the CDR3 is TGTGCCAGCAGTCCCGGACGGACCTCTGGGGCCAACGTCCTGACTTTC. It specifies CASSPGRTSGANVLTF.

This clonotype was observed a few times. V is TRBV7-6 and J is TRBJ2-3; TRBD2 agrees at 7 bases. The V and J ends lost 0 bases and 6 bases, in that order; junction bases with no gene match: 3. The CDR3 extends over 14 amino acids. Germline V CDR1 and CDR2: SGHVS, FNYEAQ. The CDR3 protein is CASSLAGEGDTQYF. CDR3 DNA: TGTGCCAGCAGCTTAGCAGGGGAGGGTGATACGCAGTATTTT.

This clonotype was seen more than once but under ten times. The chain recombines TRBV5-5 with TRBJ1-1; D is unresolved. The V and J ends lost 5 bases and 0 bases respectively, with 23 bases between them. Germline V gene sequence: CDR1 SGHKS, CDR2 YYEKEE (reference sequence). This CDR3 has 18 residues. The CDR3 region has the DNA TGTGCCAGCAGGTTCACACCCCCCCAGGCTCTTGTGAACACTGAAGCTTTCTTT. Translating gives CASRFTPPQALVNTEAFF.

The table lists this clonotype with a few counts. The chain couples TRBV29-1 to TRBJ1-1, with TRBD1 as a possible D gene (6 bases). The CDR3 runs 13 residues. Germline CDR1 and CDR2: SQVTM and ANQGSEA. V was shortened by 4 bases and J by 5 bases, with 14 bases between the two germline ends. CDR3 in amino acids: CSVGRTRGTEAFF. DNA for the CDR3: TGCAGCGTTGGCCGGACCAGGGGAACTGAAGCTTTCTTT.

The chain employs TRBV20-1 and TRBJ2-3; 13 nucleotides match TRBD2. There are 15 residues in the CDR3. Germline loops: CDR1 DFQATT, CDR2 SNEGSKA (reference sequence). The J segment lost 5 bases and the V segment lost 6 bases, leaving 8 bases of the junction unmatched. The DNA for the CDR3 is TGCAGTGCCCCCACTAGCGGGGGGGTGGTAGATACGCAGTATTTT. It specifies CSAPTSGGVVDTQYF.

The CDR3 loop is CASSLEEGADTQYF. CDR3 DNA sequence: TGTGCCAGCAGCTTAGAAGAGGGAGCAGATACGCAGTATTTT. The genes are TRBV11-1 and TRBJ2-3; D is possibly TRBD2 (5 bases). Germline CDR1 SGHAT, CDR2 FQDESV (reference sequence). CDR3 length: 14 residues. Between the trimmed V and J ends, which lost 1 base and 4 bases, there was a span of 9 bases.

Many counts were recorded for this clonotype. Here the CDR3 reads CARASGLAYNEQFF. In DNA, the CDR3 is TGTGCCAGAGCCTCGGGACTAGCGTACAATGAGCAGTTCTTC. The rearrangement links TRBV12-3 or TRBV12-4 to TRBJ2-1; 10 bases agree with TRBD2. The ends lost 9 bases at V and 4 bases at J; junction bases unmatched: 6. The CDR3 is made up of 14 amino acids.

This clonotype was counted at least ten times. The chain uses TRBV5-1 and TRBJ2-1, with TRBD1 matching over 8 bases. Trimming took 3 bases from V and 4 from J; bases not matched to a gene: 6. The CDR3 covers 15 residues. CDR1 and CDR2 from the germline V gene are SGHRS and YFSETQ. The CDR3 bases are TGCGCCAGCAGCTCCAGACAGGGGAATTACAATGAGCAGTTCTTC. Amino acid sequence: CASSSRQGNYNEQFF.

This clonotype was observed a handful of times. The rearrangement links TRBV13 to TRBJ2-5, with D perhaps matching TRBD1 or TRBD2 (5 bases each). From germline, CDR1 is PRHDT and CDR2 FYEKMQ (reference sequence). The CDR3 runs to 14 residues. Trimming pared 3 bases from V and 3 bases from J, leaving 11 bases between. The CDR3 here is CASSFSGTKETQYF. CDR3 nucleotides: TGTGCCAGCAGCTTCTCCGGGACGAAAGAGACCCAGTACTTC. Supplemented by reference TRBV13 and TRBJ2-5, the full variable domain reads AAGVIQSPRHLIKEKRETATLKCYPIPRHDTVYWYQQGPGQDPQFLISFYEKMQSDKGSIPDRFSAQQFSDYHSELNMSSLELGDSALYFCASSFSGTKETQYFGPGTRLLVL.

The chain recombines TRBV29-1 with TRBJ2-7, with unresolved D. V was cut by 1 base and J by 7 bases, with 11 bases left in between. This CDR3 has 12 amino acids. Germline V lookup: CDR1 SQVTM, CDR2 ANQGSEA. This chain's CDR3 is CSVEGAVREQYF. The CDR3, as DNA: TGCAGCGTTGAAGGGGCCGTCAGGGAGCAGTACTTC.

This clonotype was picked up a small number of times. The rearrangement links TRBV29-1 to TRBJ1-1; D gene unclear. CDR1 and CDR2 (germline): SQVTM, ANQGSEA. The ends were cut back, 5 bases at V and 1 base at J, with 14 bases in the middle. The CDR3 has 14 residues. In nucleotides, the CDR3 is TGCAGCGTTCGGGAACTATATCAGAACACTGAAGCTTTCTTT. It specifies CSVRELYQNTEAFF.

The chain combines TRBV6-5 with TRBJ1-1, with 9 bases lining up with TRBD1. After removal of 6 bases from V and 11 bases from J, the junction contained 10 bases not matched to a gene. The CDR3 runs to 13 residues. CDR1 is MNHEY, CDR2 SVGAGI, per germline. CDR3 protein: CASRYPGQGEAFF. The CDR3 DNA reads TGTGCCAGCAGGTACCCGGGACAGGGTGAGGCTTTCTTT.